Listed below are T cell receptor beta chains from one sample, sequenced in a study of regulatory dendritic cells for organ transplantation. Their cognate antigens are unknown. The table came from immunoSEQ multiplex PCR; TCRdb's copy has only in-frame clones and leaves some out. In the table there are approximately 11,000 clones, around 80% of which are singletons. Sequencing used memory CD4+ T cells from blood cultured with dendritic cells. These TCRs come from a human donor in good health. CDR3s include the opening cysteine and the closing phenylalanine or tryptophan.

CDR3 protein	V gene
CSVSDEQFF	TRBV29-1
CASSPEPGRGEKLFF	TRBV4-2
CASRDDTTDSGNTIYF	TRBV19
CAIRPGQGGGQPQHF	TRBV10-3
CASSQEGYGELFF	TRBV10-1
CASSQDGAGGWGTDTQYF	TRBV4-2
CASSVRGGDGYTF	TRBV2
CASSYGGISGNTIYF	TRBV6-5
CASSEGRGYSNQPQHF	TRBV6-1
CASRRRPYPAETQYF	TRBV6-5
CAISGGREGTEAFF	TRBV10-3
CASSPRAGGSSYNEQFF	TRBV7-6
CASSFGRDTEAFF	TRBV7-9
CASSPGTRDTDTQYF	TRBV6-9
CASSIKPSLTGTVNSPLHF	TRBV19